The following is a T cell receptor (beta chain) sequence with its context. Its antigen is not identified. Time point indicated: week 47, end of study. Doses comprised 300 ug of mutant IDH1 20-mer peptide each, plus topical imiquimod. This CDR3 contains 12 residues. From germline, CDR1 is MDHEN and CDR2 SYDVKM. V shed 8 bases, J shed 2 bases, and the junction held 3 bases outside the gene matches. Data came from immunoSEQ multiplex PCR; TCRdb stores just in-frame clones and leaves some out. The data contain about 94,000 clones, about 90% of them seen just once; the ten biggest clones take up around 0.77%. This entry is derived from a study of a mutant IDH1 vaccine in newly diagnosed glioma. Turning to the study itself: Previous treatment comprised radiotherapy, temozolomide, or both, mostly both.

The sample here was PBMCs, taken from a glioma patient whose treatment included an IDH1 peptide vaccine. The origin of this receptor is a woman aged 50 to 60 with glioma. The genes are TRBV28 and TRBJ2-7; 7 bases fit TRBD1. The CDR3 protein is CASQTGPYEQYF. CDR3 DNA: TGTGCCAGCCAGACAGGGCCCTACGAGCAGTACTTC.